Described below is a single T cell receptor (beta chain) sequence and its context. This clonotype was counted ten times or more. Its antigen is unknown. No base quality information exists; no much larger clone differs at one position. The data are from a study of prognosis after radiotherapy for stage I lung cancer (dated by TCRdb to the early 2020s). About the full investigation: Between April 2018 and early 2019, about 20 patients with stage I NSCLC were enrolled in Nanjing, China. About 20% of the 19 patients developed distant metastases after SBRT, at a median of around 7 months; the other 15 showed no significant progression. About 15 of the patients were found to have newly diagnosed primary stage I lung tumors, and four to six were living with oligometastatic NSCLC after surgical resection of the primary tumor. The study profiled peripheral blood TCR beta repertoires from stage I NSCLC patients before and after stereotactic body radiotherapy and related them to distant failure. The cohort was made up of under 15 men and over 5 women, with a median age of roughly 74 years and an age range of about 53 to 90 years. All patients were regarded as medically inoperable, because of comorbidities in about a dozen patients and refusal of surgery in several patients. Using image-guided IMRT or VMAT, SBRT was delivered in 3 to 5 fractions at a biologically effective dose of at least 100 Gy. The study sequenced approximately 40 blood samples from some 20 patients, one before and one after SBRT per patient. No patient received concurrent therapy alongside SBRT. Tumor histology was squamous cell carcinoma in several patients and adenocarcinoma in roughly 12.

Two rounds of multiplex PCR were used to amplify the TCR beta CDR3 region from genomic DNA. In the first PCR round, primers specific to each TRBV and TRBJ gene were used, and the primer sequences were filed in Chinese patent CN105087789A. The second PCR round used universal primers. The Roche High Pure PCR Template Preparation Kit was used to extract genomic DNA from the frozen PBMCs. Paired-end sequencing with 151 bp reads was performed on the libraries using an Illumina HiSeq 3000. The authors' pipeline ran thus. CutAdapt was used to discard raw reads that did not contain the multiplex PCR primer sequences. Using PEAR, the high-quality paired reads were merged into contigs. By alignment to reference sequences, MiXCR assigned TRB V, D and J gene segments to each contig. To remove sequencing errors, CDR3 sequences were clustered according to base quality and sequence similarity. Diversity was calculated as Shannon entropy divided by the natural log of the number of productive TCR sequences. To get clonality, Shannon entropy was divided by the natural log of the number of unique clonotypes, and that result was subtracted from one. Progression-free survival cut-offs for repertoire metrics were chosen using the Youden index of ROC curves, with analyses run in R 3.5.3. TCRdb trimmed public reads at Q25 via fastp, called clones via MiXCR and kept in-frame beta chains. Rows with a matching CDR3 protein are joined into one entry that keeps the most common DNA and genes. Here the V and J calls rest on TCRdb's processing, not on the authors' analysis. The sample table holds 20,000 to 30,000 distinct CDR3 sequences, of which around 30% were seen once. The ten largest clonotypes hold about 32% of the sample.

The CDR3 starts with the cysteine, ends with the phenylalanine, and has 14 residues. Here the CDR3 DNA is all that survives: 42 bases in frame from base 1. CDR1 is given as SGHDT and CDR2 as YYEEEE, both from the germline V gene. Between the V and J ends, shortened by 1 base and 4 bases respectively, the junction contains 11 bases. General findings and caveats noted by the study authors: The small cohort and short follow-up limited the study, so independent validation of the findings is needed. Post-SBRT Shannon entropy and its change from baseline were lower in patients who developed distant metastases; baseline Shannon entropy was not associated with metastases. Whether the expanded TCR clones were tumor-specific was not determined. A decrease in unique TCR clone counts was observed after SBRT (median around 10,000 before versus around 6,900 after; Wilcoxon paired P=0.011). All reported P values were unadjusted for multiple comparisons. Differences in TRBV and TRBJ usage frequencies by metastasis status were reportedly observed in two V genes at baseline and in several V and two J genes after SBRT.

A history of other malignancies or of prior chemotherapy or radiotherapy was absent in all patients, and node-negative disease was shown on CT and PET/CT in all patients. Roughly 6 milliliters of peripheral venous blood were drawn into EDTA tubes at each of two time points. PBMCs were isolated by Ficoll-Paque Plus density-gradient centrifugation. Right after collection, samples were kept at -80 degrees C until analysis. The sequence is built from TRBV5-6 and TRBJ1-2, and perhaps TRBD1 as D gene, on 5 matching bases. The specimen comprised PBMCs, sampled before or after stereotactic body radiation therapy (not recorded which). The receptor was derived from a donor aged 50 or older with non-small cell lung cancer. The DNA sequence reads TGTGCCAGCAGCTTGATGGGGGGTCCCTATGGCTACACCTTC. Translated, this is CASSLMGGPYGYTF.